A single sample gave rise to the 29 T cell receptor beta chains below, sequenced in a study of blood T cell repertoires in COVID-19. The assay was immunoSEQ multiplex PCR, and TCRdb's table has in-frame clones only and misses some. The sample consists of 300,000 to 400,000 clones, roughly nine tenths of them appearing once. Sequenced material: PBMCs or T cells enriched from blood (not recorded which). The origin of the receptors is a man between 18 and 29 years old who had recovered from COVID-19.

V and J are TRBV28 and TRBJ1-5, with a weak D call TRBD1 (5 bases). V gave up 3 bases and J gave up 0 bases, with 12 bases separating them. There are 16 residues in the CDR3. The V gene's germline CDR1 is MDHEN and CDR2 SYDVKM. CDR3 nucleotide sequence: TGTGCCAGCAGTTTGTGGACGGACATTAGCAATCAGCCCCAGCATTTT. This translates into CASSLWTDISNQPQHF.

The V gene is TRBV3-1 (or the pseudogene TRBV3-2), the J gene TRBJ1-2, with a tentative D call TRBD1 (6 bases). In germline, CDR1 is LGHDT, CDR2 YNNKEL (reference sequence). Deletions cut 1 base from V and 4 bases from J, with 10 bases between. This CDR3 contains 14 residues. The DNA for the CDR3 is TGTGCCAGCAGCCAAGCAAGGGGGGGCTATGGCTACACCTTC. This encodes CASSQARGGYGYTF.

The rearrangement links TRBV6-5 to TRBJ1-5, with 9 bases lining up with TRBD1. Trimming cost V 4 bases and J 4 bases; bases outside gene matches: 5. Per germline, CDR1 MNHEY and CDR2 SVGAGI. The CDR3 spans 15 residues. The chain's CDR3 is CASSFTGGANQPQHF. The CDR3 nucleotides are TGTGCCAGCAGTTTCACAGGGGGCGCGAATCAGCCCCAGCATTTT.

The rearrangement links TRBV7-8 to TRBJ2-4, with 7 bases aligning to TRBD2. Germline CDR1 reads SGHVS; CDR2 reads FQNEAQ. The CDR3 totals 14 residues. V lost 7 bases, J lost 8 bases, and 11 bases stayed unmatched. Written as DNA, the CDR3 is TGTGCCAGCACCCCGGAGCGGGGTGGAGACATTCAGTACTTC. Residues: CASTPERGGDIQYF.

The chain combines TRBV2 with TRBJ2-3; maybe TRBD1 (6 bases). Trimming left V 7 bases short and J 2 bases short, with 13 bases between. This CDR3 contains 14 residues. Per germline, CDR1 SNHLY and CDR2 FYNNEI. CDR3 in DNA: TGTGCCAGCACCAGACAGGTACCCACAGATACGCAGTATTTT. Translating it yields CASTRQVPTDTQYF.

The chain uses TRBV7-2 and TRBJ1-2, with 7 bases lining up with TRBD1. The trim removed 0 bases at V and 5 bases at J, leaving 3 bases unmatched. There are 14 residues in the CDR3. Looked up from germline, CDR1 is SGHTA and CDR2 is FQGNSA. The CDR3 DNA reads TGTGCCAGCAGCTTAGCCGGGACAGAATATGGCTACACCTTC. This sequence encodes CASSLAGTEYGYTF. The full variable domain, its missing parts supplied by reference TRBV7-2 and TRBJ1-2, is GAGVSQSPSNKVTEKGKDVELRCDPISGHTALYWYRQSLGQGLEFLIYFQGNSAPDKSGLPSDRFSAERTGGSVSTLTIQRTQQEDSAVYLCASSLAGTEYGYTFGSGTRLTVV.

The rearrangement uses TRBV27 and TRBJ2-7; TRBD2 matches at 8 bases. Germline loops: CDR1 MNHEY, CDR2 SMNVEV (reference sequence). Germline trimming cut 6 bases from V and 4 bases from J; bases unmatched to any gene: 5. CDR3 length equals 13 residues. The chain's CDR3 is CASRNSGKYEQYF. The CDR3 coding sequence is TGTGCCAGCAGGAATAGCGGGAAGTACGAGCAGTACTTC.

The chain carries TRBV19 and TRBJ1-4, with D tentatively TRBD1 (5 bases). The CDR3 spans 14 residues. Germline CDR1 is LNHDA and CDR2 is SQIVND (reference sequence). Trimming removed 4 bases at V and 8 bases at J, with 14 bases between. CDR3 bases: TGTGCCAGTAGTACTCAGACAGTAGCAGAAAAACTGTTTTTT. Its protein is CASSTQTVAEKLFF. The variable domain in full, with the rest retrieved from reference TRBV19 and TRBJ1-4, is DGGITQSPKYLFRKEGQNVTLSCEQNLNHDAMYWYRQDPGQGLRLIYYSQIVNDFQKGDIAEGYSVSREKKESFPLTVTSAQKNPTAFYLCASSTQTVAEKLFFGSGTQLSVL.

V gene TRBV6-5 combines with J gene TRBJ1-3; D possibly corresponds to TRBD1 (6 bases). Germline CDR1 reads MNHEY; CDR2 reads SVGAGI. CDR3 length equals 14 residues. V was pared by 7 bases and J by 4 bases, with 14 bases between. This chain's CDR3 is CASTNRALGNTIYF. DNA for the CDR3: TGTGCCAGCACCAACAGGGCTCTCGGAAACACCATATATTTT.

This clone is medium-sized (0.01 to 0.1%) in the sample. The chain carries TRBV11-2 and TRBJ1-1; the D is unclear. Trimming removed 5 bases at V and 6 bases at J, with 16 bases between. Germline-derived CDR1 and CDR2 are SGHAT and FQNNGV. This CDR3 region has 14 residues. The CDR3 DNA follows: TGTGCCAGCAGCGGCACGACCTTCCAGGCTGAAGCTTTCTTT. Amino acid sequence: CASSGTTFQAEAFF.

The chain uses TRBV18 and TRBJ2-1; 10 nucleotides align to TRBD2. J lost 8 bases, V lost 3 bases, and 16 bases had no gene match. This CDR3 contains 18 residues. Germline V lookup: CDR1 KGHSH, CDR2 LQKENI. CDR3 region: CASSPATSGISGFDEQFF. The CDR3, as DNA: TGTGCCAGCTCACCGGCCACTAGCGGGATCTCTGGCTTCGATGAGCAGTTCTTC.

The chain uses TRBV27 and TRBJ2-1, with no clear D. Germline assignment: CDR1 MNHEY and CDR2 SMNVEV (reference sequence). The CDR3 consists of 13 residues. Between the trimmed V and J ends, which lost 2 bases and 8 bases, there was a span of 10 bases. The CDR3: CASSLRVLYEQFF. The DNA for the CDR3 is TGTGCCAGCAGTTTAAGAGTATTATATGAGCAGTTCTTC.

The CDR3 is CASSKLAGFQETQYF. CDR3 coding DNA: TGTGCCAGCAGCAAGCTAGCGGGCTTCCAAGAGACCCAGTACTTC. This chain links TRBV7-8 with TRBJ2-5; 8 bases are a match to TRBD2. With 5 bases clipped from V and 1 base from J, the junction kept 6 bases outside the gene matches. The CDR3 has 15 residues. Germline CDR1 reads SGHVS; CDR2 reads FQNEAQ.

The chain recombines TRBV12-3 or TRBV12-4 with TRBJ1-1, with D possibly TRBD1 on 6 matching bases. The CDR3 is made up of 13 amino acids. V lost 3 bases, J lost 5 bases, and 10 bases lay in between. The CDR3 DNA sequence: TGTGCCAGCAGTTTCGCAGGGGTTACTGAAGCTTTCTTT. This encodes CASSFAGVTEAFF.

The V call is TRBV29-1, the J call TRBJ1-1, with TRBD1 identical over 8 bases. This CDR3 has 17 amino acids. Trimming removed 7 bases from V and 1 base from J; junction bases left unmatched: 17. CDR1 and CDR2 (germline): SQVTM, ANQGSEA. CDR3 nucleotides: TGCAGCGCCGGAGGGGGCAGGGGGCGCGATAAGAACACTGAAGCTTTCTTT. Its translation is CSAGGGRGRDKNTEAFF.

The J gene is TRBJ2-2, the V gene TRBV19, with 8 bases matching TRBD1. This CDR3 has 18 amino acids. With V trimmed by 3 bases and J by 2 bases, 11 bases remained unmatched. The germline V gene encodes CDR1 LNHDA and CDR2 SQIVND (reference sequence). DNA for the CDR3: TGTGCCAGTAGTATTACCAGGAGACAGGGGTCAAACACCGGGGAGCTGTTTTTT. Translated, it gives CASSITRRQGSNTGELFF.

This chain uses TRBV6-2 or TRBV6-3 with TRBJ1-2; 7 nucleotides align to TRBD1. CDR1 and CDR2 from the germline V gene are MNHEY and SVGEGT. CDR3 size: 17 residues. Unmatched junction bases numbered 16, after V lost 4 bases and J lost 5 bases. The CDR3 here is CASSFASSTGSRYGYTF. CDR3 bases: TGTGCCAGCAGTTTCGCCTCCTCGACAGGGTCGCGATATGGCTACACCTTC.

In this sample, this clone turned up once. This chain links TRBV6-2 or TRBV6-3 with TRBJ2-6; possible D gene TRBD1, 6 bases. The length of the CDR3 is 19 residues. Trimming left V 6 bases short and J 0 bases short, with 21 bases between. Germline V gene lookup returns CDR1 MNHEY and CDR2 SVGEGT. The CDR3 DNA is TGTGCCAGCAGCCGCAACCGACAGGAAGGGAACTCTGGGGCCAACGTCCTGACTTTC. Protein sequence: CASSRNRQEGNSGANVLTF.

The genes are TRBV19 and TRBJ1-1, with D maybe TRBD1 (6 bases). The CDR3 totals 13 residues. V was pared by 5 bases and J by 6 bases, with 13 bases between. Germline CDR1 is LNHDA and CDR2 is SQIVND (reference sequence). The CDR3 protein is CASSLQGRPEAFF. CDR3 bases: TGTGCCAGTAGTTTACAGGGCCGTCCTGAAGCTTTCTTT.

This clone was picked up one time. J is TRBJ2-5 and V is TRBV7-8; D may be TRBD2 (6 bases). V was clipped by 5 bases and J by 5 bases, with 15 bases between them. Germline assignment: CDR1 SGHVS and CDR2 FQNEAQ. This CDR3 region has 14 residues. CDR3 amino acids: CASSPGRGMETQYF. In nucleotides, the CDR3 is TGTGCCAGCAGCCCCGGGCGGGGTATGGAGACCCAGTACTTC.

The genes are TRBV5-6 and TRBJ2-5, with 9 bases fitting TRBD1. CDR3 size: 15 residues. Per the germline V gene, CDR1 is SGHDT and CDR2 is YYEEEE. The V segment lost 3 bases and the J segment 5 bases; nucleotides outside the gene matches: 8. CDR3 bases: TGTGCCAGCAGCTCGACAGGGGGTAGCGGGGAGACCCAGTACTTC. This codes for CASSSTGGSGETQYF.

This clone was seen a handful of times. J is TRBJ2-7 and V is TRBV20-1; TRBD2 agrees at 8 bases. Germline assignment: CDR1 DFQATT and CDR2 SNEGSKA (reference sequence). CDR3 length equals 15 residues. The V and J ends lost 3 bases and 2 bases, in that order; junction bases with no gene match: 9. Here the CDR3 reads CSASEVAGGPYEQYF. The DNA of the CDR3 is TGCAGTGCTAGTGAGGTGGCGGGAGGACCCTACGAGCAGTACTTC.

The chain is built from TRBV7-7 and TRBJ2-6, with 9 positions matching TRBD1. The CDR3 loop spans 18 amino acids. Germline assignment: CDR1 SSHAT and CDR2 FNYEAQ (reference sequence). V was pared by 5 bases and J by 0 bases, with 8 bases of the junction left unmatched. CDR3 residues: CASSIDGTGSSGANVLTF. CDR3 DNA: TGTGCCAGCAGCATTGATGGGACAGGGAGCTCTGGGGCCAACGTCCTGACTTTC.

V usage is TRBV30 and J usage is TRBJ1-5, with a possible D match to TRBD1 (5 bases). The germline CDR1 and CDR2 sequences are GTSNPN and SVGIG (reference sequence). V gave up 1 base and J gave up 5 bases, with 12 bases separating them. This CDR3 contains 14 residues. The CDR3, as DNA: TGTGCCTGGAGTGCAGGGCTACTGGATCAGCCCCAGCATTTT. Translated: CAWSAGLLDQPQHF. The full variable domain, its missing parts supplied by reference TRBV30 and TRBJ1-5, is SQTIHQWPATLVQPVGSPLSLECTVEGTSNPNLYWYRQAAGRGLQLLFYSVGIGQISSEVPQNLSASRPQDRQFILSSKKLLLSDSGFYLCAWSAGLLDQPQHFGDGTRLSIL.

The rearrangement joins TRBV24-1 to TRBJ2-5; D is uncertain. Between the trimmed V and J ends, which lost 0 bases and 5 bases, there was a span of 18 bases. The germline V gene has CDR1 KGHDR and CDR2 SFDVKD. The CDR3 extends over 17 amino acids. The CDR3 spells CATSDLGQSLSWETQYF. DNA for the CDR3: TGTGCCACCAGTGATTTGGGCCAGTCTCTTTCTTGGGAGACCCAGTACTTC.

This sequence joins TRBV14 and TRBJ1-1; 7 bases fit TRBD1. From germline, CDR1 is SGHDN and CDR2 FVKESK. The trim removed 0 bases at V and 0 bases at J, leaving 4 bases unmatched. The CDR3 is made up of 16 amino acids. The CDR3 coding sequence is TGTGCCAGCAGCCAAGATTTGGGGACAGTGAACACTGAAGCTTTCTTT. Its translation is CASSQDLGTVNTEAFF.

V is TRBV27 and J is TRBJ2-6, with D possibly TRBD1 on 6 matching bases. The V end lost 7 bases, the J end lost 2 bases, and 18 bases lay between the germline ends. Germline-derived CDR1 and CDR2 are MNHEY and SMNVEV (reference sequence). This CDR3 comprises 17 residues. Written as DNA, the CDR3 is TGTGCCAGCACGACCCCTTCCAGGGGCGCTGGGGCCAACGTCCTGACTTTC. This encodes CASTTPSRGAGANVLTF.

The J gene is TRBJ1-5, the V gene TRBV19; the D gene is possibly TRBD1 (5 bases). The V gene's germline CDR1 is LNHDA and CDR2 SQIVND (reference sequence). This CDR3 spans 14 amino acids. CDR3 DNA sequence: TGTGCTGCGGGGGGGTTCTCTAGCAATCAGCCCCAGCATTTT. Translating gives CAAGGFSSNQPQHF.

The chain employs TRBV2 and TRBJ2-3; tentatively, D is TRBD2 (6 bases). Germline CDR1 and CDR2: SNHLY and FYNNEI. The V end was cut by 5 bases, the J end by 5 bases, with 20 bases between. This CDR3 contains 16 residues. Here the CDR3 DNA reads TGTGCCAGCAGTTACGGGACTTCCCGGTCCTTAGATACGCAGTATTTT. It is translated as CASSYGTSRSLDTQYF.